Each of the 30 T cell receptor beta chains below was sequenced from the same sample in a study of type 1 regulatory T cells (dated by TCRdb to 2020 to 2023). Their antigens are not known. The sequencer was an Illumina MiSeq. Using fastp trimming at Q25 and MiXCR clonotype assembly, TCRdb reanalyzed the public sequencing data and kept in-frame beta chains. Each entry merges the rows of one CDR3 protein and shows their most common DNA and genes. The sample table records tens of thousands of distinct CDR3 sequences; around 49% of these occur just once. Roughly 2.1% of the sample lies in the top ten. The sample consisted of cultured non-Tr1 T cells, either the whole culture or a sorted T cell fraction (not recorded which). In light of the paper, this sample's cell subset or site label describes: non-Tr1 population from the T-allo10 product. The receptor set was obtained from a human donor in good health.

The rearrangement uses TRBV20-1 and TRBJ2-2; D remains unclear. CDR3 length: 13 amino acids. Germline V gene sequence: CDR1 DFQATT, CDR2 SNEGSKA (reference sequence). Trimming shortened V by 3 bases and J by 0 bases, and 5 bases separated the two germline ends. The CDR3 bases are TGCAGTGCTAGGGCAGCGAACACCGGGGAGCTGTTTTTT. It translates to CSARAANTGELFF.

This chain connects TRBV2 to TRBJ2-7; D is unresolved. Trimming removed 2 bases at V and 2 bases at J, with 13 bases between. This CDR3 contains 15 residues. The V gene's germline CDR1 is SNHLY and CDR2 FYNNEI. The CDR3: CASSETVGFAYEQYF. The CDR3 DNA is TGTGCCAGCAGTGAAACTGTAGGGTTTGCCTACGAGCAGTACTTC.

For the CDR3, the DNA is TGCAGCGTTGAATCTGACACCGGAGCGACAGATACGCAGTATTTT. This encodes CSVESDTGATDTQYF. The rearrangement uses TRBV29-1 and TRBJ2-3; no reliable D call. The CDR3 spans 15 residues. Trimming left V 2 bases short and J 3 bases short, with 15 bases between. In germline, CDR1 is SQVTM, CDR2 ANQGSEA.

The rearrangement uses TRBV10-3 and TRBJ1-1; 7 bases match TRBD1. CDR1 ENHRY and CDR2 SYGVKD come from the germline V gene. V dropped 6 bases and J dropped 3; count of bases not matched to a gene: 7. This CDR3 has 14 residues. The CDR3 loop is CAISSGGVDTEAFF. As DNA, the CDR3 is TGTGCCATCAGCTCAGGGGGTGTGGACACTGAAGCTTTCTTT.

This chain links TRBV2 with TRBJ2-7, with 7 bases lining up with TRBD1. The V gene's germline CDR1 is SNHLY and CDR2 FYNNEI. The CDR3 covers 16 residues. V lost 7 bases and J lost 2; bases outside the gene matches: 14. CDR3 coding DNA: TGTGCCAGCAAAGGGGATCCGACAGGGAAGACCTACGAGCAGTACTTC. Protein sequence: CASKGDPTGKTYEQYF.

The chain has TRBV5-1 and TRBJ2-2; 7 positions match TRBD1. This CDR3 has 15 amino acids. Germline V gene data show CDR1 as SGHRS and CDR2 as YFSETQ. The ends lost 4 bases at V and 6 bases at J; junction bases unmatched: 9. The CDR3 nucleotides read TGCGCCAGCAGCACGACAGGGATGGTTTCCGGGGAGCTGTTTTTT. Residues: CASSTTGMVSGELFF.

This clonotype was seen a single time. This sequence joins TRBV11-2 and TRBJ1-1; no firm D call. Trimming shortened V by 1 base and J by 7 bases, and 13 bases separated the two germline ends. The germline V gene has CDR1 SGHAT and CDR2 FQNNGV. The CDR3 consists of 14 residues. DNA for the CDR3: TGTGCCAGCAGCTTAGGGATAGCAGGAGGTGAAGCTTTCTTT. The encoded protein is CASSLGIAGGEAFF.

The chain carries TRBV7-2 and TRBJ2-4; D call uncertain. CDR3 length: 13 residues. Trimming removed 1 base at V and 6 bases at J, with 7 bases between. Germline CDR1 SGHTA, CDR2 FQGNSA. This chain's CDR3 is CASSLVWGNIQYF. The CDR3 coding sequence is TGTGCCAGCAGCTTAGTTTGGGGAAACATTCAGTACTTC.

The chain has TRBV5-1 and TRBJ1-6; the D gene is possibly TRBD1 (6 bases). The CDR3 has 15 residues. The V end lost 4 bases, the J end lost 8 bases, and 16 bases lay between the germline ends. Germline CDR1 reads SGHRS; CDR2 reads YFSETQ. The CDR3 nucleotides read TGCGCCAGCAGCCTACAGGGCCCCGTGGATTCACCCCTCCACTTT. Amino acids: CASSLQGPVDSPLHF.

This clonotype was detected only a few times. The chain recombines TRBV20-1 with TRBJ2-7, with 9 bases lining up with TRBD1. The CDR3 spans 13 residues. Germline V gene data show CDR1 as DFQATT and CDR2 as SNEGSKA (reference sequence). The CDR3 nucleotides are TGCGCAGCCCGGTCCGGGACAGGGCTCGAGCAGTACTTC. Translating it yields CAARSGTGLEQYF.

This clonotype appeared a few times. The rearrangement links TRBV20-1 to TRBJ1-5; tentative D call: TRBD1 (6 bases). The V gene's germline CDR1 is DFQATT and CDR2 SNEGSKA (reference sequence). Trimming removed 6 bases from V and 1 base from J, with 13 bases in between. This CDR3 region has 14 residues. The CDR3 DNA is TGCAGTGCGAAGGGGGGGATGAGCAATCAGCCCCAGCATTTT. The encoded protein is CSAKGGMSNQPQHF.

V usage is TRBV7-2 and J usage is TRBJ1-4; 7 nucleotides agree with TRBD1. Germline CDR1 reads SGHTA; CDR2 reads FQGNSA. The CDR3 is made up of 18 amino acids. Trimming cost V 3 bases and J 0 bases; bases outside gene matches: 10. CDR3 coding DNA: TGTGCCAGCAGCTTCCGGACAGGCCGTCGAGCAACTAATGAAAAACTGTTTTTT. As protein: CASSFRTGRRATNEKLFF.

This clonotype was seen a handful of times. The gene calls are TRBV18 and TRBJ1-2; no firm D call. V was trimmed by 3 bases and J by 0 bases, leaving 17 bases between them. Germline V gene lookup returns CDR1 KGHSH and CDR2 LQKENI. The CDR3 is 17 amino acids. The CDR3 spells CASSPSTGVWANYGYTF. In DNA, the CDR3 is TGTGCCAGCTCACCGTCGACCGGCGTCTGGGCTAACTATGGCTACACCTTC.

This sequence joins TRBV2 and TRBJ1-2; 9 bases agree with TRBD1. Germline lookup yields CDR1 SNHLY and CDR2 FYNNEI. The CDR3 contains 15 residues. Trimming cost V 6 bases and J 9 bases; bases outside gene matches: 14. The CDR3 region is CASRRTGAELESYTF. In DNA, the CDR3 is TGTGCCAGCAGGCGGACAGGGGCAGAACTCGAGAGCTACACCTTC.

V usage is TRBV18 and J usage is TRBJ2-1; D is unresolved. CDR3 size: 15 residues. Germline V gene data show CDR1 as KGHSH and CDR2 as LQKENI. The V end was cut by 4 bases, the J end by 6 bases, with 16 bases between. This CDR3 is CASSRVAGDLNEQFF. CDR3 in DNA: TGTGCCAGCTCACGAGTGGCAGGTGATCTCAATGAGCAGTTCTTC. Combining the CDR3 with reference TRBV18 and TRBJ2-1 gives the whole variable domain NAGVMQNPRHLVRRRGQEARLRCSPMKGHSHVYWYRQLPEEGLKFMVYLQKENIIDESGMPKERFSAEFPKEGPSILRIQQVVRGDSAAYFCASSRVAGDLNEQFFGPGTRLTVL.

The chain has TRBV11-2 and TRBJ2-2; D assignment may be TRBD1 or TRBD2 (6 bases each). Germline CDR1 and CDR2: SGHAT and FQNNGV. This CDR3 has 16 residues. The V and J ends lost 5 bases and 2 bases respectively, with 15 bases between them. The CDR3 DNA reads as TGTGCCAGCAGCCAGCGTAGGGGGGTTAACACCGGGGAGCTGTTTTTT. It specifies CASSQRRGVNTGELFF.

This chain links TRBV15 with TRBJ1-3; tentative D call: TRBD1 (5 bases). The V gene's germline CDR1 is LNHNV and CDR2 YYDKDF (reference sequence). There are 16 residues in the CDR3. Trimming cost V 0 bases and J 4 bases, with 13 bases left between them. CDR3 sequence reads: CATSRDFRGRGNTIYF. The CDR3, as DNA: TGTGCCACCAGCAGAGATTTCCGGGGCCGAGGAAACACCATATATTTT.

The chain joins TRBV28 to TRBJ1-5, with D maybe TRBD1 (6 bases). The CDR3 covers 15 residues. Germline V gives CDR1 MDHEN, CDR2 SYDVKM. V was pared by 6 bases and J by 3 bases, with 15 bases between. This CDR3 reads CASSWATGNNQPQHF. The CDR3 DNA reads as TGTGCCAGCAGCTGGGCCACAGGGAACAATCAGCCCCAGCATTTT.

This clonotype showed up just once. As DNA, the CDR3 is TGTGCCAGCAGCGCCGGCGGGGAGCAGTACTTC. Its translation: CASSAGGEQYF. The chain has TRBV25-1 and TRBJ2-7; tentatively, D is TRBD2 (5 bases). Germline V gene data show CDR1 as MGHDK and CDR2 as SYGVNS. V lost 6 bases, J lost 7 bases, and 10 bases lay in between. This CDR3 region has 11 residues.

The V gene is TRBV4-1, the J gene TRBJ1-2; 10 bases match TRBD1. This CDR3 region has 15 residues. Germline CDR1 is MGHRA and CDR2 is YSYEKL. V lost 3 bases to trimming and J lost 8 bases; unmatched junction nucleotides: 9. The CDR3 DNA is TGCGCCAGCAGCCATGCCGGGACAGGGGATCGGGGCTACACCTTC. Residues: CASSHAGTGDRGYTF.

This sequence joins TRBV7-8 and TRBJ1-6; the D gene is possibly TRBD1 (6 bases). V lost 4 bases and J lost 10, with 20 bases in between. This CDR3 is 16 amino acids long. The germline CDR1 and CDR2 sequences are SGHVS and FQNEAQ. Written as DNA, the CDR3 is TGTGCCAGCAGCTCTTCGGGAGGCAGGGGTTTCTCACCCCTCCACTTT. Protein: CASSSSGGRGFSPLHF.

The V gene is TRBV20-1, the J gene TRBJ1-5; D may be TRBD1 (6 bases). The germline V and J ends were trimmed by 0 bases and 9 bases, with 18 bases remaining between them. There are 15 residues in the CDR3. Germline V CDR1 and CDR2: DFQATT, SNEGSKA (reference sequence). The CDR3 region is CSARDRKTGGSPQHF. In nucleotides, the CDR3 is TGCAGTGCTAGAGATCGTAAGACAGGTGGATCGCCCCAGCATTTT.

This clonotype was observed a few times. This sequence joins TRBV6-1 and TRBJ1-5; D possibly corresponds to TRBD1 (5 bases). Germline-derived CDR1 and CDR2 are MNHNS and SASEGT. The CDR3 is 12 residues long. The CDR3: CATTRVGQPQHF. The CDR3 bases are TGTGCGACGACCAGGGTGGGGCAGCCCCAGCATTTT.

The table lists this clonotype with a few counts. The CDR3 loop reads CASSWGPNTEAFF. The CDR3 DNA is TGTGCCAGCAGCTGGGGACCGAACACTGAAGCTTTCTTT. V and J are TRBV7-9 and TRBJ1-1; D possibly corresponds to TRBD1 (5 bases). Per the germline V gene, CDR1 is SEHNR and CDR2 is FQNEAQ (reference sequence). The CDR3 extends over 13 amino acids. V was cut by 4 bases and J by 1 base, with 7 bases left in between.

This clonotype occurred a few times. The chain uses TRBV10-3 and TRBJ1-2; D perhaps matches TRBD1 (5 bases). The CDR3 spans 13 residues. V lost 0 bases, J lost 8 bases, and 10 bases lay in between. Germline CDR1 ENHRY, CDR2 SYGVKD. The chain's CDR3 is CAISESPGQGYTF. The CDR3 DNA reads as TGTGCCATCAGTGAGTCCCCAGGGCAAGGCTACACCTTC.

The rearrangement uses TRBV28 and TRBJ1-2; D perhaps matches TRBD1 (6 bases). This CDR3 has 13 amino acids. Deletions cut 2 bases from V and 8 bases from J, with 12 bases between. Per the germline V gene, CDR1 is MDHEN and CDR2 is SYDVKM. CDR3 region: CASSLGGARGYTF. As DNA, the CDR3 is TGTGCCAGCAGTTTAGGGGGGGCGCGCGGCTACACCTTC.

The J gene is TRBJ2-3, the V gene TRBV29-1; 14 bases match TRBD2. V lost 6 bases and J lost 7; bases outside the gene matches: 9. Germline CDR1 reads SQVTM; CDR2 reads ANQGSEA. The CDR3 sequence is 15 residues long. The CDR3 sequence: CSVRGTSGGPNTQYF. The DNA of the CDR3 is TGCAGCGTCCGTGGGACTAGCGGGGGTCCCAATACGCAGTATTTT.

The CDR3 protein is CASRPPGTTHEQYF. The CDR3 DNA is TGTGCCAGCAGGCCACCCGGGACTACTCACGAGCAGTACTTC. The chain recombines TRBV7-8 with TRBJ2-7; 7 nucleotides line up with TRBD2. CDR1 SGHVS and CDR2 FQNEAQ come from the germline V gene. The CDR3 consists of 14 residues. Losses at the gene ends were 6 bases for V and 5 bases for J; bases not matched to a gene: 10.

Ten or more counts support this clonotype. The chain employs TRBV2 and TRBJ2-1; 12 bases line up with TRBD2. Unmatched junction bases numbered 5, after V lost 6 bases and J lost 2 bases. This CDR3 has 16 amino acids. Germline assignment: CDR1 SNHLY and CDR2 FYNNEI. The CDR3 nucleotides read TGTGCCAGCAGCTATCTAGCGGGGGGGCCCTACAATGAGCAGTTCTTC. This gives the protein CASSYLAGGPYNEQFF.

The chain links TRBV20-1 to TRBJ1-3, with D unclear. This CDR3 has 18 amino acids. CDR1 and CDR2 (germline): DFQATT, SNEGSKA (reference sequence). The V end was cut by 2 bases, the J end by 2 bases, with 22 bases between. In nucleotides, the CDR3 is TGCAGTGCTAGATCCGCATCCGAGCATCCGGCGGCTGGAAACACCATATATTTT. Translated: CSARSASEHPAAGNTIYF.